This T cell receptor beta chain was captured by sequencing in a study of post-analysis software for immune sequencing data. Turning to the study itself: Several disease courses (relapsing-remitting, secondary progressive and progressive-relapsing) of multiple sclerosis were included.

The TCR beta cDNA libraries carried unique molecular identifiers. Input populations of roughly 0.9 to 10 million T cells gave rise to roughly 500,000 cDNA molecules. TCRdb used MiXCR to reprocess the PCR reads, holding one entry per CDR3 protein. The sample has 820,000 or so distinct CDR3 sequences, approximately 53% seen once. As to this clonotype: The antigen remains undetermined.

Study-wide results and caveats: Same-batch preparations were strongly co-clustered by F measure. Elevated frequency relative to controls characterized 4 or 5 TRBV segments in patients, TRBV5-6, TRBV5-1 and TRBV20-1 among them. Normalized Chao1 diversity was significantly reduced in patients versus controls.

V was clipped by 1 base and J by 4 bases, with 27 bases between them. Per the germline V gene, CDR1 is LGHDT and CDR2 is YNNKEL (reference sequence). The CDR3 consists of 20 residues. This clonotype was sampled from a girl between 5 and 17 years old with multiple sclerosis. Sequenced sample: blood. The chain joins TRBV3-1 to TRBJ2-3, with no clear D. The CDR3: CASSQGVRLHTVRGADTQYF. The CDR3 DNA reads TGTGCCAGCAGCCAAGGGGTCCGGTTGCATACAGTCCGCGGTGCAGATACGCAGTATTTT.